Listed here are 5 T cell receptor beta chains from one sample, sequenced in a study of STAT3 mutations in large granular lymphocyte leukemia. Whole-study results and caveats: At least one immunodominant TCR beta clonotype appeared in every T-cell large granular lymphocyte leukemia patient.

The antigens of these receptors remain unknown. The table came from immunoSEQ multiplex PCR; TCRdb's copy has only in-frame clones and leaves some out. The table includes over 25,000 clones, over 65% detected once. What was sequenced was peripheral blood mononuclear cells. These receptors came from a woman in her forties or fifties with T-cell large granular lymphocyte leukemia. Some clones in this sample may be carry-over from other donors' samples.

This clone was seen only a few times. The genes are TRBV2 and TRBJ2-2; TRBD2 matches at 9 bases. The CDR3 covers 19 residues. Trimming took 6 bases from V and 9 from J; bases not matched to a gene: 23. From germline, CDR1 is SNHLY and CDR2 FYNNEI. The CDR3: CASSWDSGSLKGGPRELFF. The CDR3 nucleotides are TGTGCCAGCAGCTGGGATAGCGGGAGCCTTAAAGGGGGCCCCCGGGAGCTGTTTTTT.

The table lists this clone with a count of one. J is TRBJ2-1 and V is TRBV10-3, with TRBD1 matching over 8 bases. The CDR3 contains 13 residues. Germline V lookup: CDR1 ENHRY, CDR2 SYGVKD. V trimming: 4 bases; J trimming: 9 bases; junction bases outside the gene matches: 5. The CDR3 nucleotides are TGTGCCATCAGTGGGACAGGGAGGAGTGAGCAGTTCTTC. It codes for CAISGTGRSEQFF.

The chain recombines TRBV28 with TRBJ1-3; D might be TRBD1 (6 bases). Trimming shortened V by 4 bases and J by 4 bases, and 11 bases separated the two germline ends. The CDR3 has 14 amino acids. Germline CDR1 MDHEN, CDR2 SYDVKM. CDR3 in amino acids: CASSYQGLGNTIYF. In DNA, the CDR3 is TGTGCCAGCAGTTACCAGGGGTTAGGAAACACCATATATTTT.

This clone has only a few counts. The gene calls are TRBV9 and TRBJ2-5, with 7 bases that match TRBD2. The trim removed 0 bases at V and 7 bases at J, leaving 6 bases unmatched. This CDR3 is built from 14 residues. Germline-derived CDR1 and CDR2 are SGDLS and YYNGEE. The CDR3 spells CASSVEPGGRTQYF. The CDR3 coding sequence is TGTGCCAGCAGCGTAGAGCCGGGAGGCAGGACCCAGTACTTC.

This clone was seen a handful of times. This rearrangement joins TRBV30 to TRBJ1-2; a possible D gene is TRBD1 (5 bases). The CDR3 spans 12 residues. V gave up 2 bases and J gave up 6 bases, with 10 bases separating them. From germline, CDR1 is GTSNPN and CDR2 SVGIG (reference sequence). As DNA, the CDR3 is TGTGCCTGGAGTAGGCGGGGGGATGGCTACACCTTC. Its protein product is CAWSRRGDGYTF.